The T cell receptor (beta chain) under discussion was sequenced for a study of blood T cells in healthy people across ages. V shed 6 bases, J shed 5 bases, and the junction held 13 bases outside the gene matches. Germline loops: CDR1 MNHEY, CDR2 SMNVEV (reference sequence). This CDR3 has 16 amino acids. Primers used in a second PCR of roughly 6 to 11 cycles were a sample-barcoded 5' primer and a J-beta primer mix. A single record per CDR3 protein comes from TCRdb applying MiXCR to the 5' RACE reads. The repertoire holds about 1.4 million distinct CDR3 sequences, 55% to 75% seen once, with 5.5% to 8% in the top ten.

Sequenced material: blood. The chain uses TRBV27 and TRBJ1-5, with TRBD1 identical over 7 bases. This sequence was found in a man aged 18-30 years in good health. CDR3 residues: CASRSTGTAVYQPQHF. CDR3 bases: TGTGCCAGCAGATCCACCGGGACAGCCGTATATCAGCCCCAGCATTTT.